This T cell receptor (beta chain) is drawn from a study of early T cells in non-severe SARS-CoV-2 infection (TCRdb year 2021). In the study overall: Bulk RNA from unsorted whole blood was used for TCR sequencing, so alpha and beta chains could not be paired. Beyond this particular receptor, the publication reports: Matching against VDJdb was skewed toward anti-spike CD8 responses, likely underestimated virus-specific expansions, and missed private and CD4 specificities.

A case-control design nested within a healthcare worker cohort in London, UK, was used, with weekly nasopharyngeal swab PCR tests and blood sampling performed. Healthcare workers were enrolled in the week of the UK lockdown, from 23 to 31 March 2020, and were followed every week for up to roughly 16 weeks. This clonotype occurred many times. Its antigen has not been determined. It has no much larger one-base neighbor in the sample; base qualities were not kept. The method behind the library was 5' RACE. The data were produced on a NextSeq 500. In the TCR library protocol, unique molecular identifiers were attached to individual cDNA molecules to correct for PCR bias and sequencing error. Both TCR alpha and beta chains were sequenced, and tight co-correlation was observed between alpha and beta sequence abundances in each sample. Turning to the authors' computational methods: Decombinator V4 was used to perform V gene, J gene and CDR3 annotation of TCR sequences. Expanded TCRs were defined as changing significantly between any two time points under a Poisson model with p below 0.0001. Abundances of TCRs were expressed as counts per million after normalisation to the total number of TCRs sequenced in each sample. TRAV1-2 paired with TRAJ12, TRAJ20 or TRAJ33 defined MAIT TCRs, while TRAV10 paired with TRAJ18 defined iNKT TCRs. VDJdb, accessed on 1 November 2021, was searched for TCRs annotated for CMV, EBV and SARS-CoV-2, and TCRs annotated for more than one antigen were excluded. The raw public data were reprocessed by TCRdb itself: fastp quality trimming at Q25, MiXCR clonotype calling, in-frame beta chains only. Every CDR3 protein is listed once, alongside the most common genes and DNA of its rows. These V and J calls are TCRdb output, not the study's own analysis. The sample contains about 50,000 distinct CDR3 sequences, roughly a tenth of them found a single time. The top ten clones comprise 6.5% of the sample.

At the junction V is shortened by 3 bases and J by 4 bases; bases outside the gene matches: 5. Spanning cysteine to phenylalanine, the CDR3 consists of 15 amino acids. This entry keeps only the CDR3 DNA: 45 bases, framed from base 1. The germline V gene (reference sequence) provides CDR1 LGHDT and CDR2 YNNKEL. The sample taken for sequencing was whole blood. The receptor comes from an adult who was a healthcare worker with PCR-confirmed SARS-CoV-2 infection or an uninfected control (not recorded which). The chain is made from TRBV3-1 and TRBJ2-7, and 11 junctional nucleotides match TRBD2. The CDR3 sequence is CASSHRRTSGYEQYF. The base sequence is TGTGCCAGCAGCCACAGAAGGACTAGCGGGTACGAGCAGTACTTC.